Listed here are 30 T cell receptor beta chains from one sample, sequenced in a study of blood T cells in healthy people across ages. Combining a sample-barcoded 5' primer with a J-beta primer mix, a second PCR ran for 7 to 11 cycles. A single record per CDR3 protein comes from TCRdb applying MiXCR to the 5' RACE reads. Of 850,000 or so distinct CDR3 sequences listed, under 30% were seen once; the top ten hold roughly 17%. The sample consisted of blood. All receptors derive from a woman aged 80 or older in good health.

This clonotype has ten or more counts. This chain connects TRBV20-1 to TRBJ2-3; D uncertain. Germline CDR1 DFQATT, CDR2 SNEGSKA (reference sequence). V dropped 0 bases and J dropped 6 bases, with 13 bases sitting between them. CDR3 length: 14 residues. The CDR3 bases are TGCAGTGCTAGAGATCCCTTTCTAGGGGATACGCAGTATTTT. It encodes CSARDPFLGDTQYF.

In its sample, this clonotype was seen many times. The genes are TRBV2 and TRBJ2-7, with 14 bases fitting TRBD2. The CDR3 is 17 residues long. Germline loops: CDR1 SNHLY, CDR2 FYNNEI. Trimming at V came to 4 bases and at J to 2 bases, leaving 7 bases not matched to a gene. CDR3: CASSAGLAGGWTYEQYF. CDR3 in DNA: TGTGCCAGCAGTGCTGGACTAGCGGGGGGCTGGACCTACGAGCAGTACTTC.

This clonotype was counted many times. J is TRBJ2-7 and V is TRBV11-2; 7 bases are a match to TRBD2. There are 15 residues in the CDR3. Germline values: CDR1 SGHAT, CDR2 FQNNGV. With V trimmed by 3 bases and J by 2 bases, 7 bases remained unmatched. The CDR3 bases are TGTGCCAGCAGCTTTTCCGGGACTAAACCCTACGAGCAGTACTTC. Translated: CASSFSGTKPYEQYF.

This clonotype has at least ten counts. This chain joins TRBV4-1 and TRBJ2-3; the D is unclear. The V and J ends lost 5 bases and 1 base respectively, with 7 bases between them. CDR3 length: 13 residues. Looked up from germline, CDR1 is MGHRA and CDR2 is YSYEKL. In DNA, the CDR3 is TGCGCCAGCAGCGAAGGGCGCACAGATACGCAGTATTTT. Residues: CASSEGRTDTQYF.

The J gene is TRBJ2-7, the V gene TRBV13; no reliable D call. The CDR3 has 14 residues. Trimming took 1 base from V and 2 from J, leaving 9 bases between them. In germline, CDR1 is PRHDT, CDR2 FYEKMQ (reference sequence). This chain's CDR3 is CASSLEEQAYEQYF. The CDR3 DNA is TGTGCCAGCAGCTTAGAAGAGCAGGCCTACGAGCAGTACTTC.

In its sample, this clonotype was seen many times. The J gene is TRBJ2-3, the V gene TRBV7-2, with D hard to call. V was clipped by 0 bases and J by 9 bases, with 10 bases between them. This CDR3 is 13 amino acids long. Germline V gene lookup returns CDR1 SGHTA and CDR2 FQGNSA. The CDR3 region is CASSLAHTPTQYF. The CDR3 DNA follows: TGTGCCAGCAGCTTAGCGCATACGCCGACGCAGTATTTT.

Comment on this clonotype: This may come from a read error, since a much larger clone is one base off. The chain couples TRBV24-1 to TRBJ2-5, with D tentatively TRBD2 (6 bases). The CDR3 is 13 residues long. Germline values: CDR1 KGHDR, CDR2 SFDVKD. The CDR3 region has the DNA TGTGCCACCGCCCTGGGGGGTCAAGGGACCCAGTACTTC. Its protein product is CATALGGQGTQYF.

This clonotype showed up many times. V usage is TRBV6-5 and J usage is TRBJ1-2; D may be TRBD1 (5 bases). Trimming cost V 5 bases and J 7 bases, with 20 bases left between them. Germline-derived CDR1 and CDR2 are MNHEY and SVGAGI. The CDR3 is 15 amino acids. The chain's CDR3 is CASSRESQGLGGYTF. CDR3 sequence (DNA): TGTGCCAGCAGTCGCGAATCCCAGGGTTTGGGTGGCTACACCTTC.

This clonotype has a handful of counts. CDR3 amino acids: CASSVRLAGGPSTDTQYF. In DNA form, the CDR3 reads TGCGCCAGCAGCGTCAGACTAGCGGGGGGCCCAAGCACAGATACGCAGTATTTT. The gene calls are TRBV4-3 and TRBJ2-3; TRBD2 agrees at 13 bases. CDR1 and CDR2 (germline): LGHNA, YSLEER. The CDR3 runs 18 residues. Germline trimming cut 5 bases from V and 0 bases from J; bases unmatched to any gene: 8.

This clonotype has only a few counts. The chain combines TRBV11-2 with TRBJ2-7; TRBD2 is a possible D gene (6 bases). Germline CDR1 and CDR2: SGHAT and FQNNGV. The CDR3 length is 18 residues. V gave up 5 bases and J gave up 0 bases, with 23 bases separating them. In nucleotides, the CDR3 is TGTGCCAGCAGCATAGTCTTTTTGGGCGGGATCCCCTCCTACGAGCAGTACTTC. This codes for CASSIVFLGGIPSYEQYF.

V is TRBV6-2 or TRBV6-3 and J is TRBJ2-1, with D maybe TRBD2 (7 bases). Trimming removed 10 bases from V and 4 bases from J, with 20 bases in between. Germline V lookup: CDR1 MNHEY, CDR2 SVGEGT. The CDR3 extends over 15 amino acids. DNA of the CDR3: TGTGCCAACAGATGGGGGCAGGGAGGGTACAATGAGCAGTTCTTC. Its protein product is CANRWGQGGYNEQFF.

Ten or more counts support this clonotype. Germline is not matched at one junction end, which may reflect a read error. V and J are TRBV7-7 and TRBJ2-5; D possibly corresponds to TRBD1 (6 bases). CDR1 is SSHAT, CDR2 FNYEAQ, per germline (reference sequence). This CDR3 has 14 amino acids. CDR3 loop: CASSRRGGGETQYF. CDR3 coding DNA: TGTGCTAGCAGCCGCCGTGGGGGCGGGGAGACCCAGTACTTC.

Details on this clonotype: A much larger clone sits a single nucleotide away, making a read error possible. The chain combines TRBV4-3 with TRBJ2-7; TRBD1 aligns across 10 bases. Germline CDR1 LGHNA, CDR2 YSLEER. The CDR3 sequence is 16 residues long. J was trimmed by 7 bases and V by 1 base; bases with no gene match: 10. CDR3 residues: CASSQGLGTGANEQYF. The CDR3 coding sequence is TGCGCCAGCAGCCAAGGGTTAGGGACAGGGGCGAATGAGCAGTACTTC.

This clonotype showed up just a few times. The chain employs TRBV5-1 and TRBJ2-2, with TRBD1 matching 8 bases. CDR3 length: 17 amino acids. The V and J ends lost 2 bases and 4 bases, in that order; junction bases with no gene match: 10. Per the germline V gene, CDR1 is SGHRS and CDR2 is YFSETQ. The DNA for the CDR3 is TGCGCCAGCAGCTTCCGGACAGGGTTAAAGGGCACCGGGGAGCTGTTTTTT. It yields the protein CASSFRTGLKGTGELFF.

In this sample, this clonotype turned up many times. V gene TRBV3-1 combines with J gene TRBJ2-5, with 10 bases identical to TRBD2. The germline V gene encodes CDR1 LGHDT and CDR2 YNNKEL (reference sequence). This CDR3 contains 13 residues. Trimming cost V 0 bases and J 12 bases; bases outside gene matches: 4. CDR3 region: CASSQDTGTSEYF. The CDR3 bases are TGTGCCAGCAGCCAAGATACAGGGACTAGCGAGTACTTC.

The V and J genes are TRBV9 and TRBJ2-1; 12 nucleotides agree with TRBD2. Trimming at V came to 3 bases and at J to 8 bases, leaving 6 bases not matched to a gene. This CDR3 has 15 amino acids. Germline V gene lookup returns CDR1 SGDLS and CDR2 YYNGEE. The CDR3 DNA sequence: TGTGCCAGCAGCGCAGGACTAGCGGGGTTTGATGAGCAGTTCTTC. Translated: CASSAGLAGFDEQFF.

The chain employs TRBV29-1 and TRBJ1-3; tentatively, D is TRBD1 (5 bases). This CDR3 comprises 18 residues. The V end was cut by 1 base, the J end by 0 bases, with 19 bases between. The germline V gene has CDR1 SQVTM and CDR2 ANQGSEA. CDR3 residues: CSVEGNLVAGRSGNTIYF. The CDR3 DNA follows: TGCAGCGTTGAAGGAAATTTGGTGGCGGGGCGCTCTGGAAACACCATATATTTT.

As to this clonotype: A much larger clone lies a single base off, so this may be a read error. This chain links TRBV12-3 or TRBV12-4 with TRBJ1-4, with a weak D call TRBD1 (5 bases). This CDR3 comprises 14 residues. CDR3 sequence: CTSSFGGNHEKLFF. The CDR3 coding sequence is TGTACCAGCAGTTTCGGGGGGAATCATGAAAAACTGTTTTTT.

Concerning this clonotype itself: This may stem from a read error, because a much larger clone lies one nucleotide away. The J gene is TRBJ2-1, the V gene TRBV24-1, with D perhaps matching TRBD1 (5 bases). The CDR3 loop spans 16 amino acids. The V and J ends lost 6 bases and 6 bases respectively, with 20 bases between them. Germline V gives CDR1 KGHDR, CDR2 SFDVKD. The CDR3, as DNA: TGTGCCACCAGTCAACAGGTAACAATAAACTGCAATGAGCAGTTCTTC. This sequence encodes CATSQQVTINCNEQFF.

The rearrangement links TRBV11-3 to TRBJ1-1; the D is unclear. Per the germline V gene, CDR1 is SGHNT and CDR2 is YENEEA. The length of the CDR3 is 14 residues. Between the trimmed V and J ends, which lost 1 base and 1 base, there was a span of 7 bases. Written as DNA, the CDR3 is TGTGCCAGCAGCTTAGGGGCGACGAACACTGAAGCTTTCTTT. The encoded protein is CASSLGATNTEAFF.

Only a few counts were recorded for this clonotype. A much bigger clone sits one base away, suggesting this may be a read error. The CDR3 nucleotides are TGTGCCAGCAGCAAGGGACTCCTTTACGAGCAGTACTTC. Translating it yields CASSKGLLYEQYF. This rearrangement joins TRBV3-1 to TRBJ2-7; tentative D call: TRBD2 (6 bases). The CDR3 loop spans 13 amino acids. Trimming left V 5 bases short and J 4 bases short, with 12 bases between. CDR1 LGHDT and CDR2 YNNKEL come from the germline V gene (reference sequence).

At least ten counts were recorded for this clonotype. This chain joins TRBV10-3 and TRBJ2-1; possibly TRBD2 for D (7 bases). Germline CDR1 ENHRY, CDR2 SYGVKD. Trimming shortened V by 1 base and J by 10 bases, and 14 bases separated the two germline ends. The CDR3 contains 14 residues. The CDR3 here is CAISEFPGGGEQFF. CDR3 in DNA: TGTGCCATCAGTGAGTTTCCGGGGGGCGGGGAGCAGTTCTTC.

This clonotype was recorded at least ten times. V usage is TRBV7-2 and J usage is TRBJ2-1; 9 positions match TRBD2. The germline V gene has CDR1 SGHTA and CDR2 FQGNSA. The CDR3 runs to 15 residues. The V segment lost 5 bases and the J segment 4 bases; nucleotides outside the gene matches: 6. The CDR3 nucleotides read TGTGCCAGCAGCCAGGGGACTAGCCCTTACAATGAGCAGTTCTTC. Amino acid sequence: CASSQGTSPYNEQFF.

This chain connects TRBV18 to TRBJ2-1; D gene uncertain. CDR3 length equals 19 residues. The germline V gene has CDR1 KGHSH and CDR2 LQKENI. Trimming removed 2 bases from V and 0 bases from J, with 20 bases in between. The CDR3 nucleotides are TGTGCCAGCTCACCAACACTAATAGCTGCACCGAGCTCCTACAATGAGCAGTTCTTC. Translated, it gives CASSPTLIAAPSSYNEQFF.

Here the CDR3 DNA reads TGTGCCTGGAGTGTACTCGGGCAGGAGACCGTGGGGCCCCAGCATTTT. Encoded protein: CAWSVLGQETVGPQHF. The chain recombines TRBV30 with TRBJ1-5; D not certain. Deletions cut 0 bases from V and 9 bases from J, with 21 bases between. The CDR3 totals 16 residues. CDR1 is GTSNPN, CDR2 SVGIG, per germline (reference sequence).

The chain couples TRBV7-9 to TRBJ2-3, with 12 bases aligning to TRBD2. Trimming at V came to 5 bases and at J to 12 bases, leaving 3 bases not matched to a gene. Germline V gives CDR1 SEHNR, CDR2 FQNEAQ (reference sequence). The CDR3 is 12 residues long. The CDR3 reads CASSGLAGYQYF. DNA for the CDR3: TGTGCCAGCAGCGGACTAGCGGGGTATCAGTATTTT. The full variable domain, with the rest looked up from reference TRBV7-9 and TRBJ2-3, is DTGVSQNPRHKITKRGQNVTFRCDPISEHNRLYWYRQTLGQGPEFLTYFQNEAQLEKSRLLSDRFSAERPKGSFSTLEIQRTEQGDSAMYLCASSGLAGYQYFGPGTRLTVL.

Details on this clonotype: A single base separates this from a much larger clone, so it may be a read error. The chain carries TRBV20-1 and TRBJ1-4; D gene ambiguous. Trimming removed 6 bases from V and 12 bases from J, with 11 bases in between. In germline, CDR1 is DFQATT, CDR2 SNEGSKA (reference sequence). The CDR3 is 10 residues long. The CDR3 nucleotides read TGCAGTGCATTTAACTGGGAACTGTTTTTT. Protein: CSAFNWELFF.

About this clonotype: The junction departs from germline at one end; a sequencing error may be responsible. The CDR3 here is CASSLDPNEDSDHNGKLFF. The CDR3 DNA sequence: TGTGCCAGCAGCTTAGACCCTAATGAAGACAGCGACCATAATGGAAAACTGTTTTTT. The rearrangement uses TRBV7-9 and TRBJ1-4, with D maybe TRBD1 (5 bases). Per the germline V gene, CDR1 is SEHNR and CDR2 is FQNEAQ (reference sequence). This CDR3 has 19 residues.

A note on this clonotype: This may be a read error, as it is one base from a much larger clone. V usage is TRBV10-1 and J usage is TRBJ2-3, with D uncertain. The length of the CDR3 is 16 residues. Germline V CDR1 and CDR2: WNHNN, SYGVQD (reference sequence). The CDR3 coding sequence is TGCGCCAGCAGTGAGTCGCTGGGTACCCAAACAGATACGCGGTATTTT. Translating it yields CASSESLGTQTDTRYF.

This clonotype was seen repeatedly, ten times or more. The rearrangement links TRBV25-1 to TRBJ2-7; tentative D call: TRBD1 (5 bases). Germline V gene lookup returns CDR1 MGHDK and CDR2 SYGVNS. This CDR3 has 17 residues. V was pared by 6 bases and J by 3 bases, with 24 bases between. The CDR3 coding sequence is TGTGCCAGCAGCCCCTTCCTAAGACAGACTGGGCGCTACGAGCAGTACTTC. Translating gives CASSPFLRQTGRYEQYF.